The 12 T cell receptor beta chains in this list originate from one sample, sequenced in a study of OX40 agonist ivuxolimab in advanced cancers. Sequenced by immunoSEQ multiplex PCR; TCRdb stores in-frame clones only, minus some. Of about 100,000 clones in the sample, roughly 90% are singletons; the top ten hold about 0.67%. The sequences come from CD4+ or CD8+ T cells sorted from blood, collected in a trial of the OX40 agonist ivuxolimab. The receptor set was obtained from an adult with an advanced solid tumor such as melanoma, head and neck, liver or kidney cancer.

This rearrangement joins TRBV5-6 to TRBJ2-1, with 11 bases aligning to TRBD2. CDR1 is SGHDT, CDR2 YYEEEE, per germline. This CDR3 has 15 amino acids. With V trimmed by 3 bases and J by 4 bases, 3 bases remained unmatched. CDR3: CASSYRLAGYNEQFF. The DNA of the CDR3 is TGTGCCAGCAGCTACAGACTAGCGGGGTACAATGAGCAGTTCTTC.

The chain combines TRBV4-1 with TRBJ1-6; no firm D call. Trimming took 1 base from V and 10 from J, leaving 20 bases between them. Germline loops: CDR1 MGHRA, CDR2 YSYEKL. The CDR3 has 17 amino acids. This CDR3 is CASSQGTGGRANSPLHF. The DNA of the CDR3 is TGCGCCAGCAGCCAAGGAACGGGAGGAAGGGCTAACTCACCCCTCCACTTT.

The chain joins TRBV11-1 to TRBJ1-1; the D is unclear. Germline loops: CDR1 SGHAT, CDR2 FQDESV (reference sequence). This CDR3 is built from 13 residues. The V end was cut by 1 base, the J end by 7 bases, with 10 bases between. The CDR3 DNA reads TGTGCCAGCAGCTTAGTGTCTTACAGTGAAGCTTTCTTT. Encoded protein: CASSLVSYSEAFF.

V and J are TRBV6-6 and TRBJ1-2; TRBD1 might be the D (5 bases). Trimming took off 0 bases at V and 8 bases at J, with 10 bases between the two ends. This CDR3 spans 13 amino acids. Per the germline V gene, CDR1 is MNHNY and CDR2 is SVGAGI (reference sequence). CDR3 nucleotide sequence: TGTGCCAGCAGTTACTCTCAGGGATCCGGCTACACCTTC. Translated: CASSYSQGSGYTF.

This sequence joins TRBV7-3 and TRBJ2-2, with no clear D. This CDR3 is built from 14 residues. Germline loops: CDR1 SGHTA, CDR2 FQGTGA. V gave up 5 bases and J gave up 0 bases, with 7 bases separating them. The CDR3 DNA follows: TGTGCCAGCAGCCACGTTCCGAACACCGGGGAGCTGTTTTTT. Encoded protein: CASSHVPNTGELFF.

The chain couples TRBV12-5 to TRBJ2-3; no clear D. Trimming removed 0 bases from V and 5 bases from J, with 3 bases in between. In germline, CDR1 is LGHNT, CDR2 FRNRAP. CDR3 length: 12 residues. The CDR3 coding sequence is TGTGCTAGTGGTTTGGTATTAGATACGCAGTATTTT. Residues: CASGLVLDTQYF.

The rearrangement uses TRBV27 and TRBJ1-1, with D possibly TRBD1 on 6 matching bases. This CDR3 contains 15 residues. V lost 6 bases to trimming and J lost 0 bases, with 14 bases between them. Germline loops: CDR1 MNHEY, CDR2 SMNVEV (reference sequence). The CDR3: CASRIQGGMNTEAFF. CDR3 coding DNA: TGTGCCAGCAGGATACAGGGAGGGATGAACACTGAAGCTTTCTTT.

The genes are TRBV4-1 and TRBJ1-5; D gene unclear. The CDR3 is 15 amino acids. Trimming stripped 1 base from V and 0 bases from J, with 7 bases between. Germline V gene sequence: CDR1 MGHRA, CDR2 YSYEKL. CDR3 residues: CASSQVQNSNQPQHF. CDR3 in DNA: TGCGCCAGCAGCCAAGTCCAGAATAGCAATCAGCCCCAGCATTTT.

The chain employs TRBV6-1 and TRBJ1-5; 7 bases fit TRBD1. The CDR3 spans 13 residues. The V gene's germline CDR1 is MNHNS and CDR2 SASEGT. The junction had 4 bases not matched to a gene; V was cut back by 6 bases and J by 5 bases. The CDR3, as DNA: TGTGCCAGCAGAGACAGGGCTTATCAGCCCCAGCATTTT. Its translation is CASRDRAYQPQHF.

The V and J genes are TRBV30 and TRBJ1-5; D remains unclear. The CDR3 is 14 residues long. Germline V CDR1 and CDR2: GTSNPN, SVGIG (reference sequence). Trimming pared 2 bases from V and 1 base from J, leaving 9 bases between. CDR3 nucleotides: TGTGCCTGGAGTCGTGGTAGGAGCAATCAGCCCCAGCATTTT. The encoded protein is CAWSRGRSNQPQHF. Together with reference TRBV30 and TRBJ1-5, the CDR3 gives the full variable domain: SQTIHQWPATLVQPVGSPLSLECTVEGTSNPNLYWYRQAAGRGLQLLFYSVGIGQISSEVPQNLSASRPQDRQFILSSKKLLLSDSGFYLCAWSRGRSNQPQHFGDGTRLSIL.

The chain uses TRBV29-1 and TRBJ2-5; the D gene is possibly TRBD2 (7 bases). The V gene lost 2 bases and the J gene lost 0 bases, with 10 bases spanning the gap. Per the germline V gene, CDR1 is SQVTM and CDR2 is ANQGSEA. The CDR3 spans 14 residues. CDR3 bases: TGCAGCGTTGAACGGGGGGACAACCAAGAGACCCAGTACTTC. Translating it yields CSVERGDNQETQYF.

This clone was seen more than once but under ten times. For the CDR3, the DNA is TGTGCCAGCAGTTACGTCGCTTCAGAGTCACCCCTCCACTTT. Protein product: CASSYVASESPLHF. The genes are TRBV6-6 and TRBJ1-6, with D unresolved. V gave up 2 bases and J gave up 10 bases, with 12 bases separating them. Germline V gives CDR1 MNHNY, CDR2 SVGAGI (reference sequence). The CDR3 has 14 residues.